The clone carrying this TCR beta chain came up many times. No antigen is known for it. This entry comes from a study of T cells in Graves' hyperthyroidism and ophthalmopathy. Regarding the study as a whole: Patients with ophthalmopathy were separated from those with stable hyperthyroidism by a 13 V-J model. Expanded thyroid clonotypes (above 0.001) were mostly also found in blood.

The PBMCs were sourced from fresh peripheral blood (about 9.6 ml). Template material for amplifying TCR beta CDR3 regions consisted of RNA transcripts. The HTBI primer set was used in a first-round RT-PCR of the TCR CDR3. TCRdb reprocessed the multiplex PCR reads with MiXCR, giving one entry per CDR3 protein. The sample contains approximately 690,000 distinct CDR3 sequences, approximately 14% of which appear only once. The CDR3 has 14 residues. The germline CDR1 and CDR2 sequences are SGHTA and FQGNSA. The V end lost 3 bases, the J end lost 4 bases, and 9 bases lay between the germline ends. The source is a woman aged 50 to 65 with Graves' ophthalmopathy. Sequencing used blood. The gene calls are TRBV7-2 and TRBJ2-2; D gene ambiguous. This chain's CDR3 is CASSLTPTTGELFF. CDR3 bases: TGTGCCAGCAGCTTGACGCCCACCACCGGGGAGCTGTTTTTT.